This T cell receptor beta chain was captured by sequencing in a study of blood T cells in healthy people across ages. About the study: Per every two T cells, about one barcoded beta molecule was captured by template switching.

Isolated per sample were at least 7 million PBMCs. The CDR3 runs to 16 residues. Trimming left V 7 bases short and J 5 bases short, with 24 bases between. Germline CDR1 WSHSY, CDR2 SAAADI. Then a second PCR, running roughly 6 to 12 cycles, was carried out with a sample-barcoded 5' primer and a J-beta primer mix. TCRdb reprocessed the 5' RACE reads via MiXCR and lists one record per CDR3 protein. The sample has about 970,000 distinct CDR3 sequences; 51% are singletons. The sequencing sample was made of blood. This rearrangement joins TRBV10-2 to TRBJ2-7, with D possibly called TRBD1 or TRBD2 (7 bases each). The source is a woman aged 60-70 years in good health. CDR3 in DNA: TGCGCCAGCACCCCCCAGGGAGGGGGCATGGTGGACGAGCAGTACTTC. As protein: CASTPQGGGMVDEQYF.